The clone carrying this TCR beta chain was picked up a small number of times. The source of the sample is a study of blood T cells in healthy people across ages. The CDR3 totals 12 residues. Germline assignment: CDR1 GTSNPN and CDR2 SVGIG (reference sequence). Trimming took 3 bases from V and 11 from J; bases not matched to a gene: 9. A sample-barcoded 5' primer and a J-beta primer mix were used in a second PCR of about 6 to 11 cycles. Each cDNA was tagged by a template-switch adaptor containing 12 random nucleotides. One entry per CDR3 protein, called by TCRdb with MiXCR from the 5' RACE reads. The sample lists over 950,000 distinct CDR3 sequences; 51% were seen once.

The TCR originated in a woman in her sixties or seventies in good health. The V gene is TRBV30, the J gene TRBJ2-5; 7 bases map to TRBD1. Sequencing was done on a sample of blood. The CDR3 spells CAWREQGREQYF. CDR3 in DNA: TGTGCCTGGAGGGAACAGGGGAGAGAGCAGTACTTC.